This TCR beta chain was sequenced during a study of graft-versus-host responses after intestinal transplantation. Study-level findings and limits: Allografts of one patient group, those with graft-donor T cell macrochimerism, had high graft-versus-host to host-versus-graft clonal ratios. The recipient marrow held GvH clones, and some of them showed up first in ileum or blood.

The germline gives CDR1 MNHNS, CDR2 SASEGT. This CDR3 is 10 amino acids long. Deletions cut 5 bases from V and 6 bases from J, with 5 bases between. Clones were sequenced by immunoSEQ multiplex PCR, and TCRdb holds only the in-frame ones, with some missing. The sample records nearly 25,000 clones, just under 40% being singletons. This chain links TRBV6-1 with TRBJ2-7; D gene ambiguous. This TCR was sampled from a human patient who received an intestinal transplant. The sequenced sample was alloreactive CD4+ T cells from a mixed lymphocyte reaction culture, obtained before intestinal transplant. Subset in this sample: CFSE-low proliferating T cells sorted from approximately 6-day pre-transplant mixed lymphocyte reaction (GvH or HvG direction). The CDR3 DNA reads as TGTGCCAGCAGTTACGGCGAGCAGTACTTC. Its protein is CASSYGEQYF.